This TCR beta chain stems from a study of shared clonotypes between healthy human individuals. At the level of the study: CD4 naive cells filled three plates per donor, CD4 memory three, CD8 naive two and CD8 memory one.

Points from the study as a whole: In the sorted subsets, rarefaction showed sequencing was incomplete despite large depth.

Donors, without exception, were Caucasian adults residing in Nashville, Tennessee. CDR1 and CDR2 (germline): SGHNT, YYREEE (reference sequence). The CDR3 is 17 residues long. The V gene end was trimmed by 0 bases and the J gene end by 2 bases; junction bases not matched to a gene: 6. Clones were sequenced by immunoSEQ multiplex PCR, and TCRdb holds only the in-frame ones, with some missing. The table shows 1.5 million to 1.9 million clones, with nearly 99% occurring only once. This clone was recorded only once. Antigen: not known. The rearrangement uses TRBV5-4 and TRBJ2-3, with 10 bases aligning to TRBD2. The sample was naive CD4+ T cells sorted from blood. Subset meaning: CD45RA+ positively selected. The source is a man aged 25-40 years in good health. The CDR3 protein is CASSLAGAGGPTDTQYF. CDR3 in DNA: TGTGCCAGCAGCTTGGCCGGAGCGGGAGGGCCCACAGATACGCAGTATTTT.